This is a list of T cell receptor beta chains from one sample in a study of OX40 agonist ivuxolimab in advanced cancers. Some clones are missing from TCRdb's copy, which holds only in-frame ones; the method was immunoSEQ multiplex PCR. The repertoire holds approximately 58,000 clones, under 90% seen once, with 2% to 2.5% in the top ten. The input for sequencing was CD4+ or CD8+ T cells sorted from blood, taken in a trial of the OX40 agonist ivuxolimab. These receptors all stem from an adult with an advanced solid tumor such as melanoma, head and neck, liver or kidney cancer. Both conserved end residues are part of each CDR3. The D gene is left open where the match is weak. Size is stated for part of the rows, as once, few or many counts, or as a class when the clone is expanded.

d_call	clone_size	v_call	j_call	cdr3_nt	cdr3_aa
NA	NA	TRBV5-4	TRBJ2-2	TGTGCCAGCAGCCCTACACTAGGTGCCGGGGAGCTGTTTTTT	CASSPTLGAGELFF
NA	NA	TRBV2	TRBJ2-7	TGTGCCTGGAGTGAGGGCTACGAGCAGTACTTC	CAWSEGYEQYF
TRBD1	once	TRBV19	TRBJ1-5	TGTGCCAGTAGACCCGGGGGACAGATTCTCCCTCAGCCCCAGCATTTT	CASRPGGQILPQPQHF
TRBD1	NA	TRBV6-1	TRBJ2-7	TGTGCCAGCAGTGCCCGGGACAGGGGGCTATACGAGCAGTACTTC	CASSARDRGLYEQYF
NA	NA	TRBV7-9	TRBJ2-1	TGTGCCAGCAGCTTACGGGGGGCAATCAATGAGCAGTTCTTC	CASSLRGAINEQFF
NA	NA	TRBV14	TRBJ2-2	TGTGCCAGCAGCCAAGATCTAGGTGCCGGGGAGCTGTTTTTT	CASSQDLGAGELFF
NA	NA	TRBV9	TRBJ1-4	TGTGCCAGCAGCGTAGCTCCGACAGGTTATCATGAAAAACTGTTTTTT	CASSVAPTGYHEKLFF
NA	NA	TRBV19	TRBJ2-7	TGTGCCAGTAGTCCCCTGGGGGGGGCGGTTATTACCTACGAGCAGTACTTC	CASSPLGGAVITYEQYF
TRBD1	few	TRBV6-5	TRBJ2-7	TGTGCCAGCAGACTGACAGGGGACTCCTACGAGCAGTACTTC	CASRLTGDSYEQYF
NA	NA	TRBV21-1	TRBJ2-7	TGTGCCAGCAGCGCCCGACAGAGTCGGGAGCAGTACTTC	CASSARQSREQYF
TRBD1	NA	TRBV14	TRBJ2-5	TGTGCCAGCAGCAGACTGTACCGGGACAGGGTATACTTC	CASSRLYRDRVYF
TRBD2	NA	TRBV4-2	TRBJ2-5	TGTGCCAGCAGCCAAGAAGGGACTAGCGGGAGATCCCAAGAGACCCAGTACTTC	CASSQEGTSGRSQETQYF
NA	few	TRBV30	TRBJ2-3	TGTGCCTGGAGTAAGTTTCCACCAACAGATACGCAGTATTTT	CAWSKFPPTDTQYF
NA	NA	TRBV19	TRBJ2-7	TGTGCCAGTAGTCGAACAGAGTCCTACGAGCAGTACTTC	CASSRTESYEQYF
NA	NA	TRBV25-1	TRBJ2-1	TGTGCCAGCAGGGGGGTTTACAATGAGCAGTTCTTC	CASRGVYNEQFF
NA	NA	TRBV6-1	TRBJ1-1	TGTGCCAGCCCTCCTCCTGGGAGGAGGGGAACTGAAGCTTTCTTT	CASPPPGRRGTEAFF
TRBD1	NA	TRBV28	TRBJ2-5	TGTGCCAGCAGTAGCCGACAGGGGGCTTACCAAGAGACCCAGTACTTC	CASSSRQGAYQETQYF
TRBD2	NA	TRBV7-3	TRBJ2-2	TGTGCCAGCAGCTTGTCCGGGGGGGCCCGAACCGGGGAGCTGTTTTTT	CASSLSGGARTGELFF
NA	NA	TRBV5-5	TRBJ2-7	TGTGCCAGCAGCTTGACTAACAGGGAGAGCTCCTACGAGCAGTACTTC	CASSLTNRESSYEQYF
NA	NA	TRBV11-3	TRBJ1-2	TGTGCCAGCAGCCAGCTCTTACCTAGACCCCACAACCTTTATGGCTACACCTTC	CASSQLLPRPHNLYGYTF
NA	NA	TRBV29-1	TRBJ1-1	TGCAGCGTTGAAGAGTCTGGGGGCAATGAAGCTTTCTTT	CSVEESGGNEAFF
NA	NA	TRBV5-1	TRBJ1-1	TGCGCCAGCAGCTTAACAGGGAACACTGAAGCTTTCTTT	CASSLTGNTEAFF
NA	NA	TRBV30	TRBJ2-7	TGTGCCTGGAGGGAAATCGGGGTGGGGCAGTACTTC	CAWREIGVGQYF
NA	NA	TRBV2	TRBJ1-1	TGTGCCAGCACCCGGGACCCGAACACTGAAGCTTTCTTT	CASTRDPNTEAFF
NA	NA	TRBV9	TRBJ1-4	TGTGCCAGCAGCGTAGGGTTAGATGAAAAACTGTTTTTT	CASSVGLDEKLFF
NA	NA	TRBV5-1	TRBJ2-7	TGCGCCAGCAGCTTGGGTCAGGCAAACGAGCAGTACTTC	CASSLGQANEQYF
NA	NA	TRBV11-1	TRBJ2-7	TGTGCCAGCAGCTTAGGAACCCAGGGGAAGCAGTACTTC	CASSLGTQGKQYF
NA	NA	TRBV10-3	TRBJ2-6	TGTGCCATCAGGACCACGCCCGGGACAAGTCTCTCTGGGGCCAACGTCCTGACTTTC	CAIRTTPGTSLSGANVLTF
NA	NA	TRBV4-1	TRBJ1-2	TGCGCCAGCAGCCAAACGGAAGCACAAGCTAACTATGGCTACACCTTC	CASSQTEAQANYGYTF